This T cell receptor beta chain was obtained from a study of blood T cell repertoires in COVID-19. Study as a whole: Acute-phase and convalescent COVID-19 samples originated in the United States, Italy and Spain. From T cells, B-cell-depleted T cells, or PBMCs came the material, which was cDNA or gDNA.

The CDR3 has 17 amino acids. From germline, CDR1 is MNHEY and CDR2 SMNVEV (reference sequence). Trimming took 6 bases from V and 5 from J; bases not matched to a gene: 14. Repertoires were generated with immunoSEQ multiplex PCR, while TCRdb's copy carries only in-frame clones and drops some. The table records approximately 33,000 clones, around 80% of them present only once. This clonotype originated in a man in his 70s with acute or convalescent COVID-19. The sample consisted of peripheral blood. The gene calls are TRBV27 and TRBJ2-5, with TRBD2 matching over 11 bases. For the CDR3, the DNA is TGTGCCAGCAGACCAATGGAACTAGCGGGAGCGGGGGAGACCCAGTACTTC. Its protein product is CASRPMELAGAGETQYF.